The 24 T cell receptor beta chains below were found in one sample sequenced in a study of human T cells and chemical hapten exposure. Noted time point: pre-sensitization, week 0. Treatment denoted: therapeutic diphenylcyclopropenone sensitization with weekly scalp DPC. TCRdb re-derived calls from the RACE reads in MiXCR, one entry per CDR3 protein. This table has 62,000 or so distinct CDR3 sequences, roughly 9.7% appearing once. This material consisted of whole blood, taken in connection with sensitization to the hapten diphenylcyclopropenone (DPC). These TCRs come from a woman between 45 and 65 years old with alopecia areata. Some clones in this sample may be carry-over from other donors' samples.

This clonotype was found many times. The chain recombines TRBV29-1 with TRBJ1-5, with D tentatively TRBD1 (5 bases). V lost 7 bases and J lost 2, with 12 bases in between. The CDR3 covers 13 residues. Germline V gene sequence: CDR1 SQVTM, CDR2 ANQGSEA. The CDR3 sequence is CSAGAGGNQPQHF. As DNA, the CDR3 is TGCAGCGCCGGGGCCGGGGGCAATCAGCCCCAGCATTTT.

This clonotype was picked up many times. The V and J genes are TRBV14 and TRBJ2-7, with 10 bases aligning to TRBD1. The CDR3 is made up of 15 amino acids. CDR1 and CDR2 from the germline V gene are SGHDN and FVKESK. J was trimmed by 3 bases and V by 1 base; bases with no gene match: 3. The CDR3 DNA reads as TGTGCCAGCAGCCAAGTATGGACAGGGGGCTACGAGCAGTACTTC. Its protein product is CASSQVWTGGYEQYF.

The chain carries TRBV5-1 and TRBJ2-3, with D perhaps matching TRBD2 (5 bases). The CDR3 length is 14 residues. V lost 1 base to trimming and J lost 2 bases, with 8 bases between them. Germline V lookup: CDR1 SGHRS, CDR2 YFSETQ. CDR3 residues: CASSLTRPTDTQYF. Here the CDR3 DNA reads TGCGCCAGCAGCTTGACTAGACCCACAGATACGCAGTATTTT.

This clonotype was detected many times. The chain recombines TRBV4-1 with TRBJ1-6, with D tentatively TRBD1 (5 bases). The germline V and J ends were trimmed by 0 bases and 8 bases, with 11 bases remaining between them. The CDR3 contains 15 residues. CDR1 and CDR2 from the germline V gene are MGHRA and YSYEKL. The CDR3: CASSQEFQGYSPLHF. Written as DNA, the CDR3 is TGCGCCAGCAGCCAAGAGTTTCAGGGATATTCACCCCTCCACTTT.

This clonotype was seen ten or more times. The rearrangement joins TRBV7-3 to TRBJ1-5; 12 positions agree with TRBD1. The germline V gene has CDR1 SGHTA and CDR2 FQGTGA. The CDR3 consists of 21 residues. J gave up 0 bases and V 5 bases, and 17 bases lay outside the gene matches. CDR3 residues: CASSRSILRDRGHYSNQPQHF. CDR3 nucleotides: TGTGCCAGCAGCCGATCTATCCTCCGGGACAGGGGGCATTATAGCAATCAGCCCCAGCATTTT.

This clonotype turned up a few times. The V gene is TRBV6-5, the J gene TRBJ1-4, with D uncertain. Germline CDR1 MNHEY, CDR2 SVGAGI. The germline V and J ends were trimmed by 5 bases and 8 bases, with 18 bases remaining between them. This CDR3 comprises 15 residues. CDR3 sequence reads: CASSDRAFSEEKLFF. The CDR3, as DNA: TGTGCCAGCAGTGACCGGGCCTTCTCCGAGGAAAAACTGTTTTTT.

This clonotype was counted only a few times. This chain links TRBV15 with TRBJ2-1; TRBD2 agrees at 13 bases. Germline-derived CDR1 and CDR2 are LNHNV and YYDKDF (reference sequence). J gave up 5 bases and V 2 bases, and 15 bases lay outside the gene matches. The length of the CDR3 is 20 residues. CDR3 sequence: CATSRTKTGTSGKVDNEQFF. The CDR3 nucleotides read TGTGCCACCAGCAGAACGAAAACCGGGACTAGCGGGAAAGTCGACAATGAGCAGTTCTTC.

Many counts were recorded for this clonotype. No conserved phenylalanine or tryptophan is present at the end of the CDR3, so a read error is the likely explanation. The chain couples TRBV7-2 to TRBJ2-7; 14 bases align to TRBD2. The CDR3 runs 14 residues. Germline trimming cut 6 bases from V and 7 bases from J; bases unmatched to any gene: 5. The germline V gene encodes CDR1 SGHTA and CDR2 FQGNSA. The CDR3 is CASRGLAGVGEQYS. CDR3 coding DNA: TGTGCCAGCAGGGGACTAGCGGGAGTTGGGGAGCAGTACTCC.

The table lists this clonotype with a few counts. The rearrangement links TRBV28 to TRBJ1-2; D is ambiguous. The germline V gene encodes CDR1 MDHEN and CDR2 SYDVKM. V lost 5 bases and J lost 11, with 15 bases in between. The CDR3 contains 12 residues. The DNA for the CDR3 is TGTGCCAGCAGTATCTCGACCGGAATATACACCTTC. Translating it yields CASSISTGIYTF.

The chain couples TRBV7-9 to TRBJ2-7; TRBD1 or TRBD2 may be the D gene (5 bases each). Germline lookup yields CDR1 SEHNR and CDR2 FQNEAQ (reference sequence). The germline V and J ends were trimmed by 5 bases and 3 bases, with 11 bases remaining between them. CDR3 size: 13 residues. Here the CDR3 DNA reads TGTGCCAGCAGCGAGGGACGGGACTACGAGCAGTACTTC. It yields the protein CASSEGRDYEQYF.

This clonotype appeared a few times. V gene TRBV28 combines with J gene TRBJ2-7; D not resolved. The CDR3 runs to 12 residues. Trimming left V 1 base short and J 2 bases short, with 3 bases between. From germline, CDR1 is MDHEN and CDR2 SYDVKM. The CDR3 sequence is CASSLSPYEQYF. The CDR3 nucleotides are TGTGCCAGCAGTTTATCTCCCTACGAGCAGTACTTC.

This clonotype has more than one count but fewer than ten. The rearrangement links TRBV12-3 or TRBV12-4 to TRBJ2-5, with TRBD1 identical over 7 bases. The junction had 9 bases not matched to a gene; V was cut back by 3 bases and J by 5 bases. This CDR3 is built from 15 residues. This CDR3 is CASSFSSTGKETQYF. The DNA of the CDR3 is TGTGCCAGCAGTTTCTCATCGACAGGGAAGGAGACCCAGTACTTC.

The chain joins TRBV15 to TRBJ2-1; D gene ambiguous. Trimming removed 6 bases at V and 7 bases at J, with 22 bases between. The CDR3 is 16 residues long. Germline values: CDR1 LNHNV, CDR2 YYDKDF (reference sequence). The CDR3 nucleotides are TGTGCCACCAGAATCAAGACAATACCTTTAAATAATGAGCAGTTCTTC. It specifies CATRIKTIPLNNEQFF.

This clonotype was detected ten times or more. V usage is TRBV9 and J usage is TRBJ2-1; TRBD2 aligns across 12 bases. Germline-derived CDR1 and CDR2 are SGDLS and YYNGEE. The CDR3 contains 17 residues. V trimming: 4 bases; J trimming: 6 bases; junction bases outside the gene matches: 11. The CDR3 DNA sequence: TGTGCCAGCAGCAAAACTTCTAGCGGGAGGGCGATCAATGAGCAGTTCTTC. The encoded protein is CASSKTSSGRAINEQFF.

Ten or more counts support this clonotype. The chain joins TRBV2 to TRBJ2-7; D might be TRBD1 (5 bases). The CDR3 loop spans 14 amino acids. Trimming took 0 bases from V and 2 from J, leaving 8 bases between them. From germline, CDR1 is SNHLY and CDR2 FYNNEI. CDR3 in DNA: TGTGCCAGCAGTGAAGCCCGCAGGGCCTACGAGCAGTACTTC. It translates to CASSEARRAYEQYF.

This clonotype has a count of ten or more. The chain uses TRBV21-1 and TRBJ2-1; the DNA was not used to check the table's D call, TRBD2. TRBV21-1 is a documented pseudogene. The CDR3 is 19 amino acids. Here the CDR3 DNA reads TGTGCCAGCAGCAGGGGACTAGCGGGACTTTGGGGCTCCTACAATGAGCAGTTCTTC. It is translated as CASSRGLAGLWGSYNEQFF.

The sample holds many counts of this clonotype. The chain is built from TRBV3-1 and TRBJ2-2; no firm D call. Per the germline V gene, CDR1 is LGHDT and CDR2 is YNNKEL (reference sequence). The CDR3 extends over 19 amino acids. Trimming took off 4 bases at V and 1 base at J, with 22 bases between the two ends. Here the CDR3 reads CASSRSLFVRSENTGELFF. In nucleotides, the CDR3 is TGTGCCAGCAGCCGGAGCTTGTTTGTGCGCAGCGAGAACACCGGGGAGCTGTTTTTT.

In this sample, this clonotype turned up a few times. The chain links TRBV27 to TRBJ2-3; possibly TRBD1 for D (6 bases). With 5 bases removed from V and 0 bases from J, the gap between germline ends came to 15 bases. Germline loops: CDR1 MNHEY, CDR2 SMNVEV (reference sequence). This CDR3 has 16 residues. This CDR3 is CASSPWTATSTDTQYF. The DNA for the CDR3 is TGTGCCAGCAGTCCGTGGACAGCCACTAGCACAGATACGCAGTATTTT.

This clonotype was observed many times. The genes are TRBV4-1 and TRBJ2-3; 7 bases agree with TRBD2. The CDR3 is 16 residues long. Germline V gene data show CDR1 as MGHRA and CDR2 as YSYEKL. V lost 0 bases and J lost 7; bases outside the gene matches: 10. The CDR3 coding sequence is TGCGCCAGCAGCCAAGAGGGGCGGCGGGAGCGGAATACGCAGTATTTT. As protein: CASSQEGRRERNTQYF.

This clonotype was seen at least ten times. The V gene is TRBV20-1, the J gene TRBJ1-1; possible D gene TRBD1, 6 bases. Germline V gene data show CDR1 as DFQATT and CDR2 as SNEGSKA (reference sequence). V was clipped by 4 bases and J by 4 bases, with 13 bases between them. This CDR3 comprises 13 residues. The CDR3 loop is CSAKEGDLTEAFF. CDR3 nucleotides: TGCAGTGCTAAGGAGGGGGACCTCACTGAAGCTTTCTTT.

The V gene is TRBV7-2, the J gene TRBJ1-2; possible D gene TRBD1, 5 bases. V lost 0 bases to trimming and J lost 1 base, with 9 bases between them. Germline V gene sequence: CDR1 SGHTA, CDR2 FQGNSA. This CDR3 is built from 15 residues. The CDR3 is CASSLADTLNYGYTF. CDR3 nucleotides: TGTGCCAGCAGCTTAGCGGACACTCTTAACTATGGCTACACCTTC.

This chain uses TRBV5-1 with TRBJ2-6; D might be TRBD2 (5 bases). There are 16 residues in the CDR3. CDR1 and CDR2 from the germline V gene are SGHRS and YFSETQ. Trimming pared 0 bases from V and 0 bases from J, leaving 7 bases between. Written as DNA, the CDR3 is TGCGCCAGCAGCTTGGTGGGGAGCTCTGGGGCCAACGTCCTGACTTTC. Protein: CASSLVGSSGANVLTF. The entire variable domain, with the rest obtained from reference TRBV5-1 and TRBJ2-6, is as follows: KAGVTQTPRYLIKTRGQQVTLSCSPISGHRSVSWYQQTPGQGLQFLFEYFSETQRNKGNFPGRFSGRQFSNSRSEMNVSTLELGDSALYLCASSLVGSSGANVLTFGAGSRLTVL.

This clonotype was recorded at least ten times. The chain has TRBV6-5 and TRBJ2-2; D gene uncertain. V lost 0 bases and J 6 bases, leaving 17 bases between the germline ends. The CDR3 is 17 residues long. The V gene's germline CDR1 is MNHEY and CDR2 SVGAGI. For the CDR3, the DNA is TGTGCCAGCAGTTACTCCCCACCAGGCTTTCTCCCCGGGGAGCTGTTTTTT. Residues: CASSYSPPGFLPGELFF.

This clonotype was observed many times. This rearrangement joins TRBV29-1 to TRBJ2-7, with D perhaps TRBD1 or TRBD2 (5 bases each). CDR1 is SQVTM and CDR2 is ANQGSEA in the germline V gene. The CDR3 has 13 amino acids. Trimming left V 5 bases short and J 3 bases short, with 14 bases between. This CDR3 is CSVYRDGIYEQYF. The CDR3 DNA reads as TGCAGCGTTTACCGGGACGGAATCTACGAGCAGTACTTC.